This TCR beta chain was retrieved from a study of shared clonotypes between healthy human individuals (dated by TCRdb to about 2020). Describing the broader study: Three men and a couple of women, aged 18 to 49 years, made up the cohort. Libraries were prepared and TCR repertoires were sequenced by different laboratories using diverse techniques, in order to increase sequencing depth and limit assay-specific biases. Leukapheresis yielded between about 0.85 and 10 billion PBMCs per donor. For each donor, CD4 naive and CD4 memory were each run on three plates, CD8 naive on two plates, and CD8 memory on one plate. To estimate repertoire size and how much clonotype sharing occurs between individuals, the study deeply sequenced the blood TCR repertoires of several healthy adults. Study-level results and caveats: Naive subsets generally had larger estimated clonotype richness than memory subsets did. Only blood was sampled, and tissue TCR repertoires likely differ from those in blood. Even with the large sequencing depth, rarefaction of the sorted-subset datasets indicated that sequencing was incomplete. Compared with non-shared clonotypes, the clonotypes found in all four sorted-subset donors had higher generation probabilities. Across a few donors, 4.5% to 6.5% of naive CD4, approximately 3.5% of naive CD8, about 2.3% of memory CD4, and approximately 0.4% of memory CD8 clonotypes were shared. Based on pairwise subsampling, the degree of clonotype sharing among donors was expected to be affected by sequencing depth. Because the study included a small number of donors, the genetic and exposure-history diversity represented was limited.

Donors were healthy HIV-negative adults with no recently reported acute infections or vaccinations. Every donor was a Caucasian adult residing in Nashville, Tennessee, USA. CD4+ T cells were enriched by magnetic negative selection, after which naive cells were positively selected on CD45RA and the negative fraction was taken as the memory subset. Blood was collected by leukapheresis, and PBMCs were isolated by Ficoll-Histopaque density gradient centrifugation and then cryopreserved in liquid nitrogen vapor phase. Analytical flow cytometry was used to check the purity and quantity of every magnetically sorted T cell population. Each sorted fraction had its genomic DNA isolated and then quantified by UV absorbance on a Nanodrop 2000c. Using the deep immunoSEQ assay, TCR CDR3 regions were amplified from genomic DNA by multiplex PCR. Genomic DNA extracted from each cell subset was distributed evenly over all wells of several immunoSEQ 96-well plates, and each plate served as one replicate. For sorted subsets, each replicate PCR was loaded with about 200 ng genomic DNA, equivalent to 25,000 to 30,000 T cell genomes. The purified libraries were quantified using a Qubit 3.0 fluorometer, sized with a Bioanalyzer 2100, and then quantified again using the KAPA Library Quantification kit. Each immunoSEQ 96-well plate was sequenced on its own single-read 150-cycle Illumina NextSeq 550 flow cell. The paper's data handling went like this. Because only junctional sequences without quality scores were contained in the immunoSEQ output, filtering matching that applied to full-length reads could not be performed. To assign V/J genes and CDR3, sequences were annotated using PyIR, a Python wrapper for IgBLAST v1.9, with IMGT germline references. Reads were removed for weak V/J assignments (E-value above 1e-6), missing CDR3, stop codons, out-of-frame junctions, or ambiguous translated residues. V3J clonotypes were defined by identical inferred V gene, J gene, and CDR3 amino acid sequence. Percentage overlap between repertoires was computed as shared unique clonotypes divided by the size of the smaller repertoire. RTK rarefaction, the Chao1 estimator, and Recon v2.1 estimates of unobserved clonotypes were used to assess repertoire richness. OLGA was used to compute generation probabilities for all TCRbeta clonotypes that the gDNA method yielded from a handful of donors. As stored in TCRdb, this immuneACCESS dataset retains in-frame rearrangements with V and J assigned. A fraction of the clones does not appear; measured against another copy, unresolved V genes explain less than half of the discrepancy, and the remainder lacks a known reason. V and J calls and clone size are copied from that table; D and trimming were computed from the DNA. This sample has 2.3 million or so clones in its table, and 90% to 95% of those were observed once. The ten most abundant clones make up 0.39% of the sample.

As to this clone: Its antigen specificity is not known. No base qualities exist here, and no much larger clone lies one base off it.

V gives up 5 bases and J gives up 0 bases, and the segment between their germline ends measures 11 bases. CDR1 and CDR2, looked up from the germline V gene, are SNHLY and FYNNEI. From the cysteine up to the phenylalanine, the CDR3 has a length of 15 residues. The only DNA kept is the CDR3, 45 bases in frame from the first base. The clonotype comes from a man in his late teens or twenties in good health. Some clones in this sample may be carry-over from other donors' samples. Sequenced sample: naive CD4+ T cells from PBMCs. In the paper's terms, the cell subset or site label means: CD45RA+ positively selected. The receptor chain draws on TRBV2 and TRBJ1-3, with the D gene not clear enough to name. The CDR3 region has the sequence CASSIPGNSGNTIYF. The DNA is TGTGCCAGCAGTATCCCCGGGAACTCTGGAAACACCATATATTTT.